This entry lists 27 T cell receptor beta chains sequenced from one sample in a study of OX40 agonist ivuxolimab in advanced cancers. The method was immunoSEQ multiplex PCR; TCRdb's version includes in-frame clones alone and lacks a portion of them. The table shows 55,000 to 70,000 clones, with 85% to 90% occurring only once. The input for sequencing was CD4+ or CD8+ T cells sorted from blood, taken in a trial of the OX40 agonist ivuxolimab. The receptors shown here come from an adult with an advanced solid tumor such as melanoma, head and neck, liver or kidney cancer.

This chain connects TRBV7-6 to TRBJ2-3; D is tentatively TRBD1 or TRBD2 (5 bases each). Deletions cut 0 bases from V and 4 bases from J, with 14 bases between. The CDR3 covers 16 residues. Germline loops: CDR1 SGHVS, CDR2 FNYEAQ. CDR3 in amino acids: CASSLAVGRGADTQYF. The CDR3 DNA is TGTGCCAGCAGCTTAGCGGTGGGCCGAGGGGCAGATACGCAGTATTTT.

The chain uses TRBV7-9 and TRBJ1-1, with 9 bases that match TRBD1. CDR1 SEHNR and CDR2 FQNEAQ come from the germline V gene (reference sequence). The CDR3 spans 14 residues. Unmatched junction bases numbered 1, after V lost 4 bases and J lost 1 base. The CDR3: CASSSTGGNTEAFF. CDR3 DNA: TGTGCCAGCAGCTCGACAGGGGGGAACACTGAAGCTTTCTTT.

This chain uses TRBV6-1 with TRBJ1-2; 7 bases are shared with TRBD1. CDR1 and CDR2 (germline): MNHNS, SASEGT. J was trimmed by 8 bases and V by 6 bases; bases with no gene match: 6. The CDR3 spans 12 residues. CDR3 bases: TGTGCCAGCAGCCGGGACAGAGGAGGCTACACCTTC. It codes for CASSRDRGGYTF.

The chain recombines TRBV19 with TRBJ2-7; tentatively, D is TRBD1 (6 bases). Germline V gene sequence: CDR1 LNHDA, CDR2 SQIVND (reference sequence). The CDR3 runs to 15 residues. With 4 bases removed from V and 6 bases from J, the gap between germline ends came to 19 bases. CDR3 nucleotides: TGTGCCAGTAGTACGAGACAGGCCGCCCCTCGCGAGCAGTACTTC. This gives the protein CASSTRQAAPREQYF.

The CDR3 spells CASSARTGTNTEAFF. DNA for the CDR3: TGTGCCAGCAGCGCTCGGACAGGGACGAACACTGAAGCTTTCTTT. The chain has TRBV7-9 and TRBJ1-1; 8 bases fit TRBD1. CDR1 SEHNR and CDR2 FQNEAQ come from the germline V gene (reference sequence). V was pared by 5 bases and J by 1 base, with 6 bases of the junction left unmatched. This CDR3 has 15 amino acids.

The chain joins TRBV7-9 to TRBJ1-1; D not resolved. V was clipped by 5 bases and J by 6 bases, with 16 bases between them. Germline V gene sequence: CDR1 SEHNR, CDR2 FQNEAQ (reference sequence). CDR3 length: 14 amino acids. As DNA, the CDR3 is TGTGCCAGCAGCCCGTATTCAGGTTTCTCTGAAGCTTTCTTT. Its translation: CASSPYSGFSEAFF.

This clone was seen a few times. The chain links TRBV10-3 to TRBJ2-3, with 11 positions matching TRBD2. V gave up 6 bases and J gave up 3 bases; unmatched junction bases: 5. The length of the CDR3 is 15 residues. CDR1 and CDR2 from the germline V gene are ENHRY and SYGVKD. CDR3 coding DNA: TGTGCCATCAGGGGCGGGACTAGCGGTACAGATACGCAGTATTTT. Encoded protein: CAIRGGTSGTDTQYF.

The chain combines TRBV30 with TRBJ2-5; possible D gene TRBD2, 5 bases. Germline lookup yields CDR1 GTSNPN and CDR2 SVGIG (reference sequence). This CDR3 spans 13 amino acids. Trimming removed 1 base from V and 5 bases from J, with 11 bases in between. The CDR3 nucleotides read TGTGCCTGGAGTGAGGCTAGCTCGGAGACCCAGTACTTC. It translates to CAWSEASSETQYF. The full variable domain, completed using reference TRBV30 and TRBJ2-5, is SQTIHQWPATLVQPVGSPLSLECTVEGTSNPNLYWYRQAAGRGLQLLFYSVGIGQISSEVPQNLSASRPQDRQFILSSKKLLLSDSGFYLCAWSEASSETQYFGPGTRLLVL.

In this sample, this clone turned up once. This sequence joins TRBV9 and TRBJ2-5; 7 positions match TRBD2. CDR3 length: 15 residues. Germline V gene lookup returns CDR1 SGDLS and CDR2 YYNGEE. The junction had 4 bases not matched to a gene; V was cut back by 0 bases and J by 2 bases. For the CDR3, the DNA is TGTGCCAGCAGCGTAGGGGTCGGGGGGCAAGAGACCCAGTACTTC. It yields the protein CASSVGVGGQETQYF.

The chain carries TRBV5-1 and TRBJ2-7; TRBD1 matches 9 bases. This CDR3 spans 16 amino acids. Germline CDR1 SGHRS, CDR2 YFSETQ. The V segment lost 0 bases and the J segment 2 bases; nucleotides outside the gene matches: 6. CDR3 protein: CASSLEQRQGAYEQYF. The CDR3 DNA reads as TGCGCCAGCAGCTTGGAGCAGCGACAGGGGGCCTACGAGCAGTACTTC.

The rearrangement joins TRBV2 to TRBJ2-3; TRBD2 might be the D (5 bases). The CDR3 contains 15 residues. The germline V gene has CDR1 SNHLY and CDR2 FYNNEI. V was pared by 4 bases and J by 0 bases, with 11 bases between. This chain's CDR3 is CASSAIRTSTDTQYF. The CDR3 nucleotides read TGTGCCAGCAGTGCTATTAGGACTAGCACAGATACGCAGTATTTT.

The J gene is TRBJ1-2, the V gene TRBV18, with 7 positions matching TRBD1. This CDR3 comprises 15 residues. J was trimmed by 8 bases and V by 3 bases; bases with no gene match: 12. Germline V gives CDR1 KGHSH, CDR2 LQKENI. CDR3: CASSPRVEGAHGYTF. The CDR3 DNA reads as TGTGCCAGCTCACCCCGAGTGGAGGGGGCGCACGGCTACACCTTC.

The CDR3 coding sequence is TGTGCCAGCAGACCTTCGCCCACAGATACGCAGTATTTT. Protein sequence: CASRPSPTDTQYF. The chain has TRBV7-6 and TRBJ2-3; D remains ambiguous. CDR1 is SGHVS and CDR2 is FNYEAQ in the germline V gene. This CDR3 is 13 amino acids long. Trimming took off 6 bases at V and 2 bases at J, with 9 bases between the two ends.

V gene TRBV5-4 combines with J gene TRBJ1-3; 9 bases align to TRBD1. The ends lost 4 bases at V and 1 base at J; junction bases unmatched: 6. CDR3 length: 16 amino acids. Germline V gives CDR1 SGHNT, CDR2 YYREEE (reference sequence). The CDR3 here is CASSVQGAQSGNTIYF. The CDR3 nucleotides are TGTGCCAGCAGCGTACAGGGGGCGCAGTCTGGAAACACCATATATTTT.

This clone is a singleton in its sample. The gene calls are TRBV18 and TRBJ2-7, with 10 bases identical to TRBD1. The germline V gene has CDR1 KGHSH and CDR2 LQKENI. J lost 4 bases, V lost 4 bases, and 7 bases had no gene match. There are 15 residues in the CDR3. This CDR3 reads CASSLLGTGVYEQYF. The CDR3 DNA reads TGTGCCAGCTCACTCCTGGGGACAGGGGTATACGAGCAGTACTTC.

V gene TRBV2 combines with J gene TRBJ1-5; unclear D gene. The germline V gene has CDR1 SNHLY and CDR2 FYNNEI. Trimming took off 2 bases at V and 4 bases at J, with 9 bases between the two ends. The CDR3 sequence is 14 residues long. The CDR3 is CASSENGLNQPQHF. For the CDR3, the DNA is TGTGCCAGCAGTGAAAACGGGCTGAATCAGCCCCAGCATTTT.

This chain connects TRBV4-1 to TRBJ1-2, with 7 bases aligning to TRBD1. CDR3 length: 14 residues. The V and J ends lost 0 bases and 2 bases, in that order; junction bases with no gene match: 0. CDR1 is MGHRA, CDR2 YSYEKL, per germline. CDR3 region: CASSQEQGNYGYTF. DNA for the CDR3: TGCGCCAGCAGCCAAGAACAGGGGAACTATGGCTACACCTTC.

The chain links TRBV7-9 to TRBJ1-3; D call uncertain. The CDR3 is made up of 14 amino acids. V was pared by 1 base and J by 4 bases, with 8 bases between. The germline V gene encodes CDR1 SEHNR and CDR2 FQNEAQ (reference sequence). The CDR3 loop reads CASSLEGQGNTIYF. CDR3 nucleotide sequence: TGTGCCAGCAGCTTAGAAGGGCAAGGAAACACCATATATTTT. Variable domain in full (rest from reference TRBV7-9 and TRBJ1-3): DTGVSQNPRHKITKRGQNVTFRCDPISEHNRLYWYRQTLGQGPEFLTYFQNEAQLEKSRLLSDRFSAERPKGSFSTLEIQRTEQGDSAMYLCASSLEGQGNTIYFGEGSWLTVV.

The sample holds one count of this clone. The chain links TRBV30 to TRBJ1-1; tentative D call: TRBD1 (6 bases). Trimming stripped 0 bases from V and 8 bases from J, with 19 bases between. The CDR3 contains 15 residues. Germline CDR1 GTSNPN, CDR2 SVGIG (reference sequence). The CDR3 DNA reads as TGTGCCTGGAGTGTACTTGGGAGGGGGAAAGGGGAAGCTTTCTTT. Translating it yields CAWSVLGRGKGEAFF.

This clone occurred a few times. This chain's CDR3 is CASSLLGAGGYTF. Here the CDR3 DNA reads TGCGCCAGCAGCTTGTTGGGGGCGGGTGGCTACACCTTC. The rearrangement joins TRBV5-1 to TRBJ1-2; a possible D gene is TRBD1 (6 bases). CDR1 is SGHRS, CDR2 YFSETQ, per germline. The CDR3 totals 13 residues. V gave up 1 base and J gave up 7 bases, with 11 bases separating them.

The rearrangement joins TRBV5-6 to TRBJ2-3; D remains ambiguous. CDR3 length equals 12 residues. Trimming removed 0 bases at V and 3 bases at J, with 2 bases between. In germline, CDR1 is SGHDT, CDR2 YYEEEE. The CDR3, as DNA: TGTGCCAGCAGCTTGGCAACAGATACGCAGTATTTT. This encodes CASSLATDTQYF.

The V gene is TRBV19, the J gene TRBJ2-1; 11 bases map to TRBD2. Germline lookup yields CDR1 LNHDA and CDR2 SQIVND (reference sequence). This CDR3 contains 15 residues. Unmatched junction bases numbered 3, after V lost 4 bases and J lost 4 bases. The DNA for the CDR3 is TGTGCCAGTAGTACCCTAGCGGGGGGTTACAATGAGCAGTTCTTC. This encodes CASSTLAGGYNEQFF. Supplemented by reference TRBV19 and TRBJ2-1, the full variable domain reads DGGITQSPKYLFRKEGQNVTLSCEQNLNHDAMYWYRQDPGQGLRLIYYSQIVNDFQKGDIAEGYSVSREKKESFPLTVTSAQKNPTAFYLCASSTLAGGYNEQFFGPGTRLTVL.

The V and J genes are TRBV6-1 and TRBJ1-2; TRBD1 is a possible D gene (5 bases). CDR1 MNHNS and CDR2 SASEGT come from the germline V gene. The V end was cut by 6 bases, the J end by 3 bases, with 14 bases between. CDR3 length: 14 residues. Here the CDR3 reads CASSKGSTDYGYTF. The DNA of the CDR3 is TGTGCCAGCAGCAAGGGGAGTACGGACTATGGCTACACCTTC.

This sequence joins TRBV19 and TRBJ2-2, with D maybe TRBD2 (6 bases). The CDR3 is 15 amino acids. Trimming left V 1 base short and J 3 bases short, with 9 bases between. The germline CDR1 and CDR2 sequences are LNHDA and SQIVND (reference sequence). The CDR3 coding sequence is TGTGCCAGTAGTATAGCGGCTAGCGACACCGGGGAGCTGTTTTTT. Residues: CASSIAASDTGELFF.

The chain recombines TRBV7-9 with TRBJ2-5, with D possibly being TRBD1 (5 bases). V lost 0 bases and J lost 5, with 7 bases in between. The CDR3 runs 13 residues. Looked up from germline, CDR1 is SEHNR and CDR2 is FQNEAQ (reference sequence). The CDR3 DNA reads TGTGCCAGCAGCTTAGCAGGGGTTGAGACCCAGTACTTC. Translated: CASSLAGVETQYF. Combining the CDR3 with reference TRBV7-9 and TRBJ2-5 gives the whole variable domain DTGVSQNPRHKITKRGQNVTFRCDPISEHNRLYWYRQTLGQGPEFLTYFQNEAQLEKSRLLSDRFSAERPKGSFSTLEIQRTEQGDSAMYLCASSLAGVETQYFGPGTRLLVL.

The chain links TRBV6-5 to TRBJ1-1, with TRBD1 as a possible D gene (5 bases). V lost 3 bases and J 7 bases, leaving 15 bases between the germline ends. CDR1 MNHEY and CDR2 SVGAGI come from the germline V gene. The CDR3 spans 14 residues. CDR3 in amino acids: CASSYEGISLEAFF. For the CDR3, the DNA is TGTGCCAGCAGTTATGAGGGGATTTCCCTTGAAGCTTTCTTT.

The V and J genes are TRBV19 and TRBJ1-4, with D tentatively TRBD1 (5 bases). Trimming pared 2 bases from V and 6 bases from J, leaving 7 bases between. Germline loops: CDR1 LNHDA, CDR2 SQIVND (reference sequence). The CDR3 loop spans 13 amino acids. In DNA form, the CDR3 reads TGTGCCAGTAGTATATGGGGCGATGAAAAACTGTTTTTT. Protein: CASSIWGDEKLFF.